The 25 T cell receptor beta chains below all came from one sample that was sequenced in a study of memory CD4+ T cells and cytomegalovirus serostatus (dated by TCRdb to 2018 to 2020). A FACSAria II was used to sort memory CD4+ T cells, defined as single viable CD3+CD4+CD8-CD45RO+ cells. Library generation was performed with the immunoSEQ multiplex PCR assay. The clones in this table, taken by TCRdb from immuneACCESS, are in-frame only. Not every clone is retained; where verified, under half of the shortfall comes from an unresolved V gene, and the cause of the rest is unknown. In this sample the table shows 70,000 to 95,000 clones, approximately 80% of which occur a single time. The ten largest account for less than 0.9% of the sample. The sample was memory CD4+ T cells from blood. These receptors were taken from an adult in good health and CMV-seronegative.

J is TRBJ1-1 and V is TRBV6-1; TRBD1 might be the D (6 bases). The CDR3 sequence is 16 residues long. Trimming shortened V by 2 bases and J by 4 bases, and 17 bases separated the two germline ends. Germline V gene lookup returns CDR1 MNHNS and CDR2 SASEGT. The DNA for the CDR3 is TGTGCCAGCAGTGAAATGGGTGGTAGGGGGGCCACTGAAGCTTTCTTT. Translated, it gives CASSEMGGRGATEAFF.

V is TRBV28 and J is TRBJ1-2; a weak D match, TRBD1 (6 bases). The CDR3 runs to 12 residues. Germline loops: CDR1 MDHEN, CDR2 SYDVKM. The V end lost 5 bases, the J end lost 7 bases, and 11 bases lay between the germline ends. CDR3 sequence: CASSEQGGGYTF. CDR3 in DNA: TGTGCCAGCAGTGAACAGGGCGGTGGCTACACCTTC.

The J gene is TRBJ1-6, the V gene TRBV4-2; 7 bases map to TRBD1. Germline CDR1 is LGHNA and CDR2 is YNFKEQ. Losses at the gene ends were 4 bases for V and 7 bases for J; bases not matched to a gene: 4. The length of the CDR3 is 14 residues. CDR3 sequence: CASSPDRNNSPLHF. Here the CDR3 DNA reads TGTGCCAGCAGCCCGGACAGGAACAATTCACCCCTCCACTTT.

The sample holds a few counts of this clone. The junction departs from the called germline gene at one end, perhaps through a read error. J is TRBJ2-5 and V is TRBV5-1; D not certain. CDR3 size: 13 residues. CDR1 and CDR2 (germline): SGHRS, YFSETQ. CDR3 coding DNA: TGCGCCAGCCGCTTCGGGCTGGAAGAGACCCAGTACTTC. The encoded protein is CASRFGLEETQYF.

The chain couples TRBV7-2 to TRBJ1-2; D is unclear. Germline lookup yields CDR1 SGHTA and CDR2 FQGNSA. The CDR3 extends over 13 amino acids. The V gene lost 4 bases and the J gene lost 1 base, with 7 bases spanning the gap. The CDR3 region is CASSSGLNYGYTF. Here the CDR3 DNA reads TGTGCCAGCAGCTCCGGGCTTAACTATGGCTACACCTTC. Variable domain in full (rest from reference TRBV7-2 and TRBJ1-2): GAGVSQSPSNKVTEKGKDVELRCDPISGHTALYWYRQSLGQGLEFLIYFQGNSAPDKSGLPSDRFSAERTGGSVSTLTIQRTQQEDSAVYLCASSSGLNYGYTFGSGTRLTVV.

CDR3 region: CAISDPAGDRAKGYTF. In DNA, the CDR3 is TGTGCCATCAGTGACCCTGCGGGGGACAGGGCGAAGGGCTACACCTTC. V usage is TRBV10-3 and J usage is TRBJ1-2, with 9 bases identical to TRBD1. The junction had 13 bases not matched to a gene; V was cut back by 3 bases and J by 8 bases. The CDR3 spans 16 residues. From germline, CDR1 is ENHRY and CDR2 SYGVKD.

V usage is TRBV7-8 and J usage is TRBJ1-3; perhaps TRBD1 as D (5 bases). Germline V gives CDR1 SGHVS, CDR2 FQNEAQ. V was shortened by 2 bases and J by 4 bases, with 18 bases between the two germline ends. This CDR3 region has 17 residues. The CDR3 DNA reads TGTGCCAGCAGCTTAAACGGGCCAGGGAGGTCCGGAAACACCATATATTTT. It yields the protein CASSLNGPGRSGNTIYF.

V and J are TRBV5-4 and TRBJ2-4, with D perhaps being TRBD1 or TRBD2 (5 bases each). With 4 bases removed from V and 1 base from J, the gap between germline ends came to 15 bases. CDR1 SGHNT and CDR2 YYREEE come from the germline V gene (reference sequence). This CDR3 contains 16 residues. The CDR3 is CASSLAGGAAKNIQYF. The CDR3 nucleotides are TGTGCCAGCAGCCTTGCGGGTGGGGCGGCCAAAAACATTCAGTACTTC.

The chain carries TRBV4-2 and TRBJ1-2, with D possibly matching TRBD1 (5 bases). The CDR3 loop spans 16 amino acids. Trimming took off 0 bases at V and 0 bases at J, with 11 bases between the two ends. In germline, CDR1 is LGHNA, CDR2 YNFKEQ. The DNA of the CDR3 is TGTGCCAGCAGCCAAGATCGCAGGGCCGCTAACTATGGCTACACCTTC. Protein sequence: CASSQDRRAANYGYTF.

This chain connects TRBV11-2 to TRBJ2-1; the match to TRBD2 covers 10 bases. Trimming removed 5 bases from V and 3 bases from J; junction bases left unmatched: 7. The CDR3 extends over 16 amino acids. Germline V lookup: CDR1 SGHAT, CDR2 FQNNGV. The CDR3 reads CASSTIKRGGYNEQFF. CDR3 coding DNA: TGTGCCAGCAGCACCATCAAGCGGGGGGGCTACAATGAGCAGTTCTTC.

This clone was seen a single time. V gene TRBV4-1 combines with J gene TRBJ2-2; D unclear. CDR1 is MGHRA and CDR2 is YSYEKL in the germline V gene. Deletions cut 1 base from V and 9 bases from J, with 12 bases between. The CDR3 runs 14 residues. The DNA for the CDR3 is TGCGCCAGCAGCCAAGCCGGCTTCCCGCGGGAGCTGTTTTTT. It specifies CASSQAGFPRELFF.

This clone was counted once. J is TRBJ1-4 and V is TRBV5-4, with D uncertain. Germline values: CDR1 SGHNT, CDR2 YYREEE (reference sequence). The CDR3 extends over 14 amino acids. V was clipped by 2 bases and J by 4 bases, with 9 bases between them. The CDR3 here is CASSFPGNNEKLFF. The CDR3 coding sequence is TGTGCCAGCAGCTTTCCAGGAAATAATGAAAAACTGTTTTTT.

V and J are TRBV6-5 and TRBJ1-2; D ambiguous. CDR1 and CDR2 from the germline V gene are MNHEY and SVGAGI. There are 16 residues in the CDR3. Trimming cost V 1 base and J 6 bases, with 18 bases left between them. CDR3 DNA sequence: TGTGCCAGCAGTTACTTAAGGTTCCCTTATCAGCATGGCTACACCTTC. Its protein product is CASSYLRFPYQHGYTF.

The rearrangement links TRBV15 to TRBJ2-2; TRBD2 matches 10 bases. The CDR3 length is 15 residues. CDR1 is LNHNV, CDR2 YYDKDF, per germline (reference sequence). V lost 3 bases and J lost 5; bases outside the gene matches: 3. The CDR3 DNA reads TGTGCCACCAGCAGCCTAGCGGGGGCGACCGGGGAGCTGTTTTTT. The encoded protein is CATSSLAGATGELFF. The variable domain in full, with the rest retrieved from reference TRBV15 and TRBJ2-2, is DAMVIQNPRYQVTQFGKPVTLSCSQTLNHNVMYWYQQKSSQAPKLLFHYYDKDFNNEADTPDNFQSRRPNTSFCFLDIRSPGLGDTAMYLCATSSLAGATGELFFGEGSRLTVL.

This rearrangement joins TRBV19 to TRBJ1-4, with 9 positions matching TRBD1. This CDR3 contains 15 residues. The ends lost 7 bases at V and 5 bases at J; junction bases unmatched: 8. The germline V gene has CDR1 LNHDA and CDR2 SQIVND (reference sequence). CDR3 loop: CASTWGGQGNEKLFF. The CDR3 nucleotides read TGTGCCAGTACCTGGGGTGGACAGGGGAATGAAAAACTGTTTTTT.

The rearrangement uses TRBV7-9 and TRBJ1-1; the match to TRBD1 covers 8 bases. The CDR3 is 16 residues long. Trimming took 4 bases from V and 1 from J; bases not matched to a gene: 8. CDR1 is SEHNR, CDR2 FQNEAQ, per germline (reference sequence). CDR3 bases: TGTGCCAGCAGCTCCCTTAAGACAGGGGCGAACACTGAAGCTTTCTTT. Translating it yields CASSSLKTGANTEAFF.

About this clone: Germline and junction disagree at one end, which may indicate a read error. J is TRBJ1-4 and V is TRBV7-7, with TRBD1 matching over 8 bases. The CDR3 has 15 residues. Germline loops: CDR1 SSHAT, CDR2 FNYEAQ (reference sequence). CDR3 amino acids: CASSPGTGYNEKLFF. The CDR3 nucleotides are TGTGCTAGCAGCCCCGGGACAGGTTATAATGAAAAACTGTTTTTT. Based on the CDR3 plus reference TRBV7-7 and TRBJ1-4, the full variable domain is GAGVSQSPRYKVTKRGQDVTLRCDPISSHATLYWYQQALGQGPEFLTYFNYEAQPDKSGLPSDRFSAERPEGSISTLTIQRTEQRDSAMYRCASSPGTGYNEKLFFGSGTQLSVL.

The chain couples TRBV11-2 to TRBJ2-3, with 8 positions matching TRBD2. Germline V gene lookup returns CDR1 SGHAT and CDR2 FQNNGV. V lost 5 bases to trimming and J lost 8 bases; unmatched junction nucleotides: 15. This CDR3 comprises 16 residues. DNA of the CDR3: TGTGCCAGCAGCGAAAGCTCTGGCGGGGGGAGGGGTACGCAGTATTTT. Translating it yields CASSESSGGGRGTQYF. Full variable domain (missing parts from reference TRBV11-2 and TRBJ2-3): EAGVAQSPRYKIIEKRQSVAFWCNPISGHATLYWYQQILGQGPKLLIQFQNNGVVDDSQLPKDRFSAERLKGVDSTLKIQPAKLEDSAVYLCASSESSGGGRGTQYFGPGTRLTVL.

The chain carries TRBV6-6 and TRBJ1-1; TRBD1 matches at 7 bases. With V trimmed by 7 bases and J by 0 bases, 11 bases remained unmatched. Germline CDR1 is MNHNY and CDR2 is SVGAGI (reference sequence). The CDR3 totals 16 residues. The CDR3: CASTPRGGTMNTEAFF. The CDR3 bases are TGTGCCAGCACTCCCAGGGGGGGGACGATGAACACTGAAGCTTTCTTT.

J is TRBJ1-6 and V is TRBV7-2, with D perhaps matching TRBD1 (5 bases). V shed 1 base and J shed 6 bases, with 13 bases lying between them. The CDR3 is 16 residues long. Germline V gene data show CDR1 as SGHTA and CDR2 as FQGNSA. CDR3 sequence: CASSLVSAGPNSPLHF. DNA of the CDR3: TGTGCCAGCAGCTTAGTTTCGGCGGGACCTAATTCACCCCTCCACTTT.

The V and J genes are TRBV28 and TRBJ1-5, with a possible D match to TRBD1 (6 bases). Germline values: CDR1 MDHEN, CDR2 SYDVKM. This CDR3 spans 18 amino acids. Trimming took 5 bases from V and 0 from J, leaving 20 bases between them. CDR3 bases: TGTGCCAGCAGTCCACCTTCAGGGGAACCTTATAGCAATCAGCCCCAGCATTTT. Its translation: CASSPPSGEPYSNQPQHF.

CDR3 sequence reads: CASSESGSRGSNEKLFF. CDR3 nucleotides: TGTGCCAGCAGTGAATCGGGCAGCCGTGGATCTAATGAAAAACTGTTTTTT. This rearrangement joins TRBV25-1 to TRBJ1-4; D gene ambiguous. The V gene lost 1 base and the J gene lost 3 bases, with 15 bases spanning the gap. CDR1 and CDR2 from the germline V gene are MGHDK and SYGVNS. This CDR3 is 17 amino acids long.

The chain links TRBV2 to TRBJ2-7, with D perhaps TRBD2 (6 bases). The length of the CDR3 is 13 residues. From germline, CDR1 is SNHLY and CDR2 FYNNEI. The V and J ends lost 4 bases and 3 bases respectively, with 10 bases between them. This chain's CDR3 is CASSGGTYYEQYF. DNA of the CDR3: TGTGCCAGCAGTGGGGGGACTTACTACGAGCAGTACTTC.

V and J are TRBV5-5 and TRBJ2-7, with 14 positions matching TRBD2. Germline V CDR1 and CDR2: SGHKS, YYEKEE (reference sequence). This CDR3 has 14 residues. V dropped 4 bases and J dropped 5; count of bases not matched to a gene: 2. CDR3 nucleotide sequence: TGTGCCAGCAGCGGGGGACTAGCGGGGGACGAGCAGTACTTC. It encodes CASSGGLAGDEQYF.

The chain links TRBV5-6 to TRBJ2-1; a weak D match, TRBD1 (5 bases). CDR3 length equals 16 residues. CDR1 is SGHDT, CDR2 YYEEEE, per germline. Trimming pared 4 bases from V and 2 bases from J, leaving 16 bases between. For the CDR3, the DNA is TGTGCCAGCAGCCTATTGACAGATCACCCCTACAATGAGCAGTTCTTC. Translation gives CASSLLTDHPYNEQFF.